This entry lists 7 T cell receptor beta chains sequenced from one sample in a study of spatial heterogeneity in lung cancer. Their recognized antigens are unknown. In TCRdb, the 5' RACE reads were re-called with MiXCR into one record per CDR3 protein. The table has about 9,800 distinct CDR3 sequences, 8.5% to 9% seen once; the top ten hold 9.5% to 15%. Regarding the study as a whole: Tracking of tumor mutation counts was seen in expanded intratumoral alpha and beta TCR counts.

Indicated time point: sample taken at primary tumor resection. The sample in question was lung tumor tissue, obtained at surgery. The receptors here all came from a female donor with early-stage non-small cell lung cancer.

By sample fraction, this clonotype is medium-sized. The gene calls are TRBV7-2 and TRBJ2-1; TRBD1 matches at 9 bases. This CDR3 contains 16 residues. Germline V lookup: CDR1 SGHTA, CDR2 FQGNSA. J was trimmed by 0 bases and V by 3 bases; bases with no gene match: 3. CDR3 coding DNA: TGTGCCAGCAGCTTGGGGACAGGGAGCTCCTACAATGAGCAGTTCTTC. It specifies CASSLGTGSSYNEQFF.

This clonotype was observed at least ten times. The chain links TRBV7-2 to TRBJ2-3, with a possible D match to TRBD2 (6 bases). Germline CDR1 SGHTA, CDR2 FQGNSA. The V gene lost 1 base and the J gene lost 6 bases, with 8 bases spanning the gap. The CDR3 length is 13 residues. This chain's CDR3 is CASSLGGLDTQYF. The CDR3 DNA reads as TGTGCCAGCAGCTTAGGGGGACTTGATACGCAGTATTTT.

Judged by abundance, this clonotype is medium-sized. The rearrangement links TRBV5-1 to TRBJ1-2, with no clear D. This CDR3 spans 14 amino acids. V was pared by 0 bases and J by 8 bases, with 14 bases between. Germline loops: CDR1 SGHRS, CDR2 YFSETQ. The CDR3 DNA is TGCGCCAGCAGCTTGGGCCCCAGTCGTACGGGCTACACCTTC. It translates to CASSLGPSRTGYTF.

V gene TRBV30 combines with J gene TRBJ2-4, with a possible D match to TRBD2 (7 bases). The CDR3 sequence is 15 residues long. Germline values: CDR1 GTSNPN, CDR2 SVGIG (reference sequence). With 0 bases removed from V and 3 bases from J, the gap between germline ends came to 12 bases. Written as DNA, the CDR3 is TGTGCCTGGAGTGTACGGGGGGCCCGCAAAAACATTCAGTACTTC. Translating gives CAWSVRGARKNIQYF.

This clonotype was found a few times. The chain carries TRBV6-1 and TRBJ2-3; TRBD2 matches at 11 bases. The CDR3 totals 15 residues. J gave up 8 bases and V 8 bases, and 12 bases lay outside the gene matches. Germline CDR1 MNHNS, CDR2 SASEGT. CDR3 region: CASLVLAGVIGTQYF. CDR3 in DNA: TGTGCCAGCCTCGTACTAGCGGGGGTTATCGGTACGCAGTATTTT.

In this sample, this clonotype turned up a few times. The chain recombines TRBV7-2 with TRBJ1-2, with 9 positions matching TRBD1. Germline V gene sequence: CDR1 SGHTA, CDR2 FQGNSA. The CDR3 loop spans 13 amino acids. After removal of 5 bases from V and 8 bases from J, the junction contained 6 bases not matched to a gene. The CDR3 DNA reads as TGTGCCAGCAGCCCACGGACAGGGGAAGGCTACACCTTC. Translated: CASSPRTGEGYTF. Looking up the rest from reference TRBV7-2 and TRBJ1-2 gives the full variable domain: GAGVSQSPSNKVTEKGKDVELRCDPISGHTALYWYRQSLGQGLEFLIYFQGNSAPDKSGLPSDRFSAERTGGSVSTLTIQRTQQEDSAVYLCASSPRTGEGYTFGSGTRLTVV.

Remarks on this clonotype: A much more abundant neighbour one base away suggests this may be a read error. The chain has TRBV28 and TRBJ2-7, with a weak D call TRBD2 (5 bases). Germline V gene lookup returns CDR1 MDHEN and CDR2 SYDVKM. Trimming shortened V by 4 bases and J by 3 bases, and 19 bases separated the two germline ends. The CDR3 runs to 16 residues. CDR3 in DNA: TGTGCCAGCAGTTATCCCCCGCGGGCATACCTCTACGAGCAGTACTTC. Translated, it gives CASSYPPRAYLYEQYF.